Listed here are 5 T cell receptor beta chains from one sample, sequenced in a study of blood T cell repertoires in COVID-19. Repertoires were generated with immunoSEQ multiplex PCR, while TCRdb's copy carries only in-frame clones and drops some. The sample yields about 430,000 clones, about 88% seen once. What was sequenced was PBMCs or T cells enriched from blood (not recorded which). Every receptor here comes from a woman between 18 and 29 years old who had been exposed to COVID-19.

This clone was seen a single time. Other DNA sequences in this specimen translate into the identical CDR3. The J gene is TRBJ2-7, the V gene TRBV7-9; a weak D match, TRBD2 (6 bases). The CDR3 runs 16 residues. Looked up from germline, CDR1 is SEHNR and CDR2 is FQNEAQ (reference sequence). With 4 bases removed from V and 7 bases from J, the gap between germline ends came to 23 bases. CDR3 sequence: CASSSEGGTAYYEQYF. The CDR3, as DNA: TGTGCCAGCAGCTCGGAGGGCGGGACGGCTTACTATGAGCAGTACTTC.

The chain carries TRBV30 and TRBJ2-5; D is unresolved. Looked up from germline, CDR1 is GTSNPN and CDR2 is SVGIG (reference sequence). The V and J ends lost 0 bases and 0 bases respectively, with 14 bases between them. This CDR3 region has 16 residues. The CDR3 is CAWSVWRISYQETQYF. In DNA, the CDR3 is TGTGCCTGGAGTGTATGGAGAATCTCGTACCAAGAGACCCAGTACTTC.

This chain connects TRBV11-2 to TRBJ2-2; TRBD1 aligns across 7 bases. From germline, CDR1 is SGHAT and CDR2 FQNNGV. This CDR3 has 13 amino acids. Unmatched junction bases numbered 4, after V lost 5 bases and J lost 7 bases. Here the CDR3 reads CASSPRTGGELFF. CDR3 sequence (DNA): TGTGCCAGCAGCCCCAGGACAGGCGGGGAGCTGTTTTTT.

This clone was counted between two and nine times. At the DNA level, this CDR3 is encoded by other sequences in the same sample as well. V gene TRBV6-5 combines with J gene TRBJ2-7, with 9 bases fitting TRBD2. The trim removed 0 bases at V and 1 base at J, leaving 1 base unmatched. The CDR3 sequence is 15 residues long. In germline, CDR1 is MNHEY, CDR2 SVGAGI. The CDR3 DNA reads as TGTGCCAGCAGTTACTCTAGCGGGAGTTCCTACGAGCAGTACTTC. Residues: CASSYSSGSSYEQYF.

The CDR3 DNA follows: TGTGCCAGCAGATCGGGGACTCCCTACGAGCAGTACTTC. The encoded protein is CASRSGTPYEQYF. V is TRBV28 and J is TRBJ2-7; D is possibly TRBD2 (6 bases). Germline loops: CDR1 MDHEN, CDR2 SYDVKM. CDR3 length: 13 residues. V was clipped by 6 bases and J by 2 bases, with 11 bases between them.